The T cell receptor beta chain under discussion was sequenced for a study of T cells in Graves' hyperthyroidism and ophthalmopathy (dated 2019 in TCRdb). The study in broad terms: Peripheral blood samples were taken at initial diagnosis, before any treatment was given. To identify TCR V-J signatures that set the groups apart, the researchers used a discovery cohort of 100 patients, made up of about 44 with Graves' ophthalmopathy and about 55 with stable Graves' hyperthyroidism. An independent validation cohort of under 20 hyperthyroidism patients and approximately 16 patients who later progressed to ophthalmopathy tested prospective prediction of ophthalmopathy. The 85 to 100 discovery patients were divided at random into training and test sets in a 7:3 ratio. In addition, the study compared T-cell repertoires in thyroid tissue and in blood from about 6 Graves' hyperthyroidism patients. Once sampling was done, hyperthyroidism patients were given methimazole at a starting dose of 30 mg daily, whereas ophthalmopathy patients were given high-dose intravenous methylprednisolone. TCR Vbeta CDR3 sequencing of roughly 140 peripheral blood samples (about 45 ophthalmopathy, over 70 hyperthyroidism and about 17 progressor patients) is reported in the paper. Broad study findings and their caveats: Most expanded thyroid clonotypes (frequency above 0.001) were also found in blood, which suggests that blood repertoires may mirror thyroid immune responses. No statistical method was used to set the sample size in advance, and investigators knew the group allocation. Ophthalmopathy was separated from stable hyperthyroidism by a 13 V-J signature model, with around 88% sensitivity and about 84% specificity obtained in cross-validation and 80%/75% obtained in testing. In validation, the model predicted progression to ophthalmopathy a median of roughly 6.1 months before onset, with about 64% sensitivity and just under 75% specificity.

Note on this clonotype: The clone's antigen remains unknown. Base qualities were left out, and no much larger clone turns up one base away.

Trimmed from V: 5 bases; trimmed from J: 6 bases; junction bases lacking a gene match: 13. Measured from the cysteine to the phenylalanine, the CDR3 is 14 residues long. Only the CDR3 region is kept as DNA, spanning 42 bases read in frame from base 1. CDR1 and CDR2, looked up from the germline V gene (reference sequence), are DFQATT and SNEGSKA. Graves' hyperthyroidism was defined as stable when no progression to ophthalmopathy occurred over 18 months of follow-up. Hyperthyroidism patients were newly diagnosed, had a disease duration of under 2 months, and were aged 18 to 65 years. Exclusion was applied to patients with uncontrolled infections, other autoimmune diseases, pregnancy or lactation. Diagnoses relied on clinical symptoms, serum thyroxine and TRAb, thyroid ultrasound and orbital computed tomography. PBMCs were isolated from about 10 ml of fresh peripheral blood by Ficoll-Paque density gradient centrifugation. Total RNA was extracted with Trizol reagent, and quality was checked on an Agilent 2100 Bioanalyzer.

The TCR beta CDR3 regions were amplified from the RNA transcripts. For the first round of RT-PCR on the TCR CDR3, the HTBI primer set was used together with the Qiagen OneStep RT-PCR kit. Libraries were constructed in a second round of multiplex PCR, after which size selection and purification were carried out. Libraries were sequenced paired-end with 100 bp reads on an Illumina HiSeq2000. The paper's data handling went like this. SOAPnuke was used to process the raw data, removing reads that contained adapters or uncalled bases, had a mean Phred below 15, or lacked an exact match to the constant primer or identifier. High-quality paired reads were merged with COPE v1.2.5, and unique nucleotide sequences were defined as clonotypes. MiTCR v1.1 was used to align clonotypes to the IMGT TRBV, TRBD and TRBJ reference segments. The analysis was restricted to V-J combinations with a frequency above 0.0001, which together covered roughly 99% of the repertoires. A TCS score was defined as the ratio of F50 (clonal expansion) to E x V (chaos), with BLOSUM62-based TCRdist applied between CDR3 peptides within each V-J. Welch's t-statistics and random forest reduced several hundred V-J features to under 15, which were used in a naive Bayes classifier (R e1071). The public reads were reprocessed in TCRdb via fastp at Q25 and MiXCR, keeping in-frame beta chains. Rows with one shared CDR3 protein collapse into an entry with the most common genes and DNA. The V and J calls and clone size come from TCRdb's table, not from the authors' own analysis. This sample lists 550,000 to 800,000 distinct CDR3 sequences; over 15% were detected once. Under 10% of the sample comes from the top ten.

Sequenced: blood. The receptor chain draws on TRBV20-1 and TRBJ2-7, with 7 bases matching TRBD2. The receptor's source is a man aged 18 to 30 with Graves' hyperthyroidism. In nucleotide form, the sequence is TGCAGTGCTCCCTGGGGGGGTTGGGATGGCGAGCAGTACTTC. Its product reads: CSAPWGGWDGEQYF.